Following are 24 T cell receptor beta chains from one sample sequenced in a study of regulatory T cells in long-lasting Graves disease. Time point described: newly diagnosed GD, antithyroid drugs for less than 3 months. Extracted PBMC RNA gave rise to the TCR library. Assembly of TCR beta libraries relied on iRepertoire HTBI primers together with Arm-PCR of CDR3 regions. MiXCR, run by TCRdb on the multiplex PCR reads, gives a single entry per CDR3 protein. Among hundreds of thousands of distinct CDR3 sequences listed, roughly 15% were seen once. The sample was also linked to a second study, of T cells in Graves' hyperthyroidism and ophthalmopathy.

Specimen: peripheral blood mononuclear cells (PBMCs), collected at new diagnosis, from a patient treated with antithyroid drugs. These TCRs come from a woman in her 30s with Graves disease.

This clonotype was detected many times. The chain employs TRBV27 and TRBJ2-1; D call uncertain. Germline V gene lookup returns CDR1 MNHEY and CDR2 SMNVEV (reference sequence). V dropped 5 bases and J dropped 5 bases, with 19 bases sitting between them. This CDR3 contains 16 residues. Here the CDR3 DNA reads TGTGCCAGCAGTGCGTTGGGGTCTCGTGGGCACAATGAGCAGTTCTTC. Translated, it gives CASSALGSRGHNEQFF.

This clonotype was seen more than once but under ten times. The chain links TRBV10-2 to TRBJ1-6, with D maybe TRBD1 (5 bases). V gave up 4 bases and J gave up 6 bases, with 10 bases separating them. Germline lookup yields CDR1 WSHSY and CDR2 SAAADI. The CDR3 loop spans 14 amino acids. CDR3 nucleotides: TGCGCCAGCAGTGTGGACGGGGCTAATTCACCCCTCCACTTT. It translates to CASSVDGANSPLHF.

This clonotype was seen a few times. The J gene is TRBJ2-1, the V gene TRBV7-8; TRBD2 aligns across 8 bases. Looked up from germline, CDR1 is SGHVS and CDR2 is FQNEAQ. The CDR3 is 14 residues long. V was pared by 4 bases and J by 11 bases, with 10 bases of the junction left unmatched. The CDR3 bases are TGTGCCAGCAGCTCGCGCGGGAGGAACCATAAGCAGTTCTTC. Translating gives CASSSRGRNHKQFF.

This clonotype was recorded many times. The genes are TRBV20-1 and TRBJ1-2, with D possibly being TRBD1 (5 bases). Trimming cost V 6 bases and J 8 bases, with 28 bases left between them. The CDR3 length is 16 residues. Germline assignment: CDR1 DFQATT and CDR2 SNEGSKA (reference sequence). CDR3: CSAARDFARAGVGYTF. CDR3 nucleotide sequence: TGCAGTGCCGCTAGAGATTTCGCCAGGGCTGGGGTCGGCTACACCTTC.

The CDR3 DNA follows: TGCAGTGCTAGTAGCCCTGCATTCTTCTACGAGCAGTACTTC. The encoded protein is CSASSPAFFYEQYF. The rearrangement uses TRBV20-1 and TRBJ2-7; D uncertain. V was pared by 3 bases and J by 3 bases, with 15 bases between. CDR1 DFQATT and CDR2 SNEGSKA come from the germline V gene (reference sequence). CDR3 size: 14 residues.

The chain has TRBV7-3 and TRBJ2-3, with D tentatively TRBD2 (6 bases). Trimming removed 5 bases at V and 8 bases at J, with 23 bases between. The CDR3 covers 16 residues. Per the germline V gene, CDR1 is SGHTA and CDR2 is FQGTGA. The CDR3, as DNA: TGTGCCAGCAGCCCATACCCGGGACTGCAGTTTGGTACGCAGTATTTT. This sequence encodes CASSPYPGLQFGTQYF.

V is TRBV19 and J is TRBJ1-1; D is ambiguous. Germline V gene sequence: CDR1 LNHDA, CDR2 SQIVND (reference sequence). CDR3 length equals 12 residues. Between the trimmed V and J ends, which lost 3 bases and 5 bases, there was a span of 7 bases. The CDR3 sequence: CASSIARTEAFF. CDR3 DNA: TGTGCCAGTAGTATTGCGAGGACTGAAGCTTTCTTT. Variable domain in full (rest from reference TRBV19 and TRBJ1-1): DGGITQSPKYLFRKEGQNVTLSCEQNLNHDAMYWYRQDPGQGLRLIYYSQIVNDFQKGDIAEGYSVSREKKESFPLTVTSAQKNPTAFYLCASSIARTEAFFGQGTRLTVV.

This clonotype was observed a few times. The CDR3 DNA reads as TGTGCCAGCAGCTTACAAGGTGGCTCGGGAGGGTACAATGAGCAGTTCTTC. Translation gives CASSLQGGSGGYNEQFF. The chain joins TRBV11-2 to TRBJ2-1, with TRBD2 matching 8 bases. Losses at the gene ends were 2 bases for V and 4 bases for J; bases not matched to a gene: 10. The CDR3 sequence is 17 residues long. CDR1 is SGHAT and CDR2 is FQNNGV in the germline V gene.

The J gene is TRBJ2-2, the V gene TRBV7-2, with 10 bases that match TRBD2. The CDR3 runs to 16 residues. The germline gives CDR1 SGHTA, CDR2 FQGNSA. Trimming removed 5 bases from V and 1 base from J; junction bases left unmatched: 4. The CDR3 sequence: CASSRGLARNTGELFF. CDR3 coding DNA: TGTGCCAGCAGCCGGGGACTAGCGAGGAACACCGGGGAGCTGTTTTTT. The complete variable domain, with remaining parts taken from reference TRBV7-2 and TRBJ2-2, reads GAGVSQSPSNKVTEKGKDVELRCDPISGHTALYWYRQSLGQGLEFLIYFQGNSAPDKSGLPSDRFSAERTGGSVSTLTIQRTQQEDSAVYLCASSRGLARNTGELFFGEGSRLTVL.

The chain uses TRBV7-8 and TRBJ1-3; D remains unclear. V lost 0 bases to trimming and J lost 2 bases, with 8 bases between them. Germline values: CDR1 SGHVS, CDR2 FQNEAQ. This CDR3 spans 15 amino acids. The DNA of the CDR3 is TGTGCCAGCAGCTTAGCGCTAATAACTGGAAACACCATATATTTT. Its translation is CASSLALITGNTIYF. The variable domain in full, completed from reference TRBV7-8 and TRBJ1-3, reads GAGVSQSPRYKVAKRGQDVALRCDPISGHVSLFWYQQALGQGPEFLTYFQNEAQLDKSGLPSDRFFAERPEGSVSTLKIQRTQQEDSAVYLCASSLALITGNTIYFGEGSWLTVV.

This clonotype was seen ten or more times. The chain has TRBV28 and TRBJ2-3, with D unresolved. V was cut by 6 bases and J by 0 bases, with 13 bases left in between. Germline V gene lookup returns CDR1 MDHEN and CDR2 SYDVKM. CDR3 size: 15 residues. The CDR3 DNA reads TGTGCCAGCAGCACCGGGTCAAGTAGCACAGATACGCAGTATTTT. It encodes CASSTGSSSTDTQYF.

This clonotype was counted a single time. A much more abundant neighbour one base away suggests this may be a read error. The CDR3 DNA follows: TGCAGTGCCTGGAGGCTTGCAACTAATGAAAAACTGTTTTTT. This gives the protein CSAWRLATNEKLFF. This sequence joins TRBV20-1 and TRBJ1-4; no reliable D call. Germline V CDR1 and CDR2: DFQATT, SNEGSKA (reference sequence). The CDR3 runs 14 residues. Trimming shortened V by 6 bases and J by 0 bases, and 11 bases separated the two germline ends.

This clonotype has more than one count but fewer than ten. The CDR3 region is CASSREAEETQYF. The CDR3 DNA is TGCGCCAGCAGTCGGGAAGCCGAGGAGACCCAGTACTTC. This chain connects TRBV5-1 to TRBJ2-1; D perhaps matches TRBD2 (5 bases). With the DNA end fitting TRBJ2-5 better, the J assignment may be wrong. Germline loops: CDR1 SGHRS, CDR2 YFSETQ. The CDR3 totals 13 residues.

This clonotype occurred many times. Relative to the germline gene, one junction end is altered; a read error may explain this. The chain carries TRBV5-1 and TRBJ1-2; TRBD1 agrees at 10 bases. Germline V lookup: CDR1 SGHRS, CDR2 YFSETQ. This CDR3 is 14 amino acids long. CDR3 DNA: TGTGCCAGCAGCCTCGGGACAGGGGCCTATGGCTACACCTTC. This gives the protein CASSLGTGAYGYTF.

This chain uses TRBV25-1 with TRBJ2-3; 8 positions match TRBD1. The ends lost 4 bases at V and 4 bases at J; junction bases unmatched: 7. The CDR3 has 15 residues. The germline gives CDR1 MGHDK, CDR2 SYGVNS. The chain's CDR3 is CASSARDRNADTQYF. In nucleotides, the CDR3 is TGTGCCAGCAGTGCCCGGGACAGGAATGCAGATACGCAGTATTTT.

This clonotype was recorded a few times. The V call is TRBV3-1, the J call TRBJ2-3; the D gene is possibly TRBD2 (6 bases). The V and J ends lost 7 bases and 0 bases respectively, with 11 bases between them. The CDR3 runs to 14 residues. CDR1 LGHDT and CDR2 YNNKEL come from the germline V gene (reference sequence). The CDR3 nucleotides are TGTGCCAGCAAAGATAGCGGAAGCACAGATACGCAGTATTTT. Protein: CASKDSGSTDTQYF.

In its sample, this clonotype was seen many times. V usage is TRBV7-3 and J usage is TRBJ2-1, with 8 bases lining up with TRBD1. The CDR3 totals 16 residues. V shed 1 base and J 2 bases; nucleotides not matched to a gene: 4. Germline CDR1 and CDR2: SGHTA and FQGTGA. In nucleotides, the CDR3 is TGTGCCAGCAGCTTAAACGACAGGGGCCCCTACAATGAGCAGTTCTTC. It specifies CASSLNDRGPYNEQFF.

This clonotype was seen at least ten times. The chain recombines TRBV7-2 with TRBJ1-1, with D hard to call. V was clipped by 5 bases and J by 0 bases, with 19 bases between them. This CDR3 is built from 17 residues. Germline V gene lookup returns CDR1 SGHTA and CDR2 FQGNSA. The CDR3 loop reads CASSLEKYSSLNTEAFF. The DNA of the CDR3 is TGTGCCAGCAGCCTGGAGAAGTACAGCTCGCTGAACACTGAAGCTTTCTTT.

The J gene is TRBJ2-6, the V gene TRBV30; TRBD1 aligns across 10 bases. The CDR3 totals 16 residues. The germline CDR1 and CDR2 sequences are GTSNPN and SVGIG (reference sequence). Unmatched junction bases numbered 7, after V lost 8 bases and J lost 0 bases. CDR3 sequence (DNA): TGTGCCGGGGACAGGGGCGTGAGCTCTGGGGCCAACGTCCTGACTTTC. Protein sequence: CAGDRGVSSGANVLTF.

This clonotype was detected many times. The gene calls are TRBV7-9 and TRBJ1-4; D is unresolved. The V and J ends lost 4 bases and 8 bases respectively, with 5 bases between them. This CDR3 is built from 11 residues. Germline V gene data show CDR1 as SEHNR and CDR2 as FQNEAQ (reference sequence). This CDR3 is CASSSPEKLFF. The CDR3 DNA reads as TGTGCCAGCAGCTCACCCGAAAAACTGTTTTTT.

This clonotype was recorded a few times. The chain has TRBV19 and TRBJ2-2; possibly TRBD1 for D (5 bases). The germline V gene has CDR1 LNHDA and CDR2 SQIVND (reference sequence). With 5 bases removed from V and 1 base from J, the gap between germline ends came to 11 bases. CDR3 length equals 15 residues. The CDR3 DNA reads TGTGCCAGTAGTCCCTTCGACAGGAACACCGGGGAGCTGTTTTTT. It codes for CASSPFDRNTGELFF.

This clonotype was seen at least ten times. The chain combines TRBV28 with TRBJ2-1; no definite D call. V gave up 5 bases and J gave up 8 bases, with 10 bases separating them. CDR1 MDHEN and CDR2 SYDVKM come from the germline V gene. The CDR3 runs 12 residues. This CDR3 is CASSQRRDEQFF. The CDR3 DNA follows: TGTGCCAGCAGTCAAAGGAGAGATGAGCAGTTCTTC. Drawing the rest from reference TRBV28 and TRBJ2-1, the complete variable domain is DVKVTQSSRYLVKRTGEKVFLECVQDMDHENMFWYRQDPGLGLRLIYFSYDVKMKEKGDIPEGYSVSREKKERFSLILESASTNQTSMYLCASSQRRDEQFFGPGTRLTVL.

This clonotype was seen a handful of times. The V gene is TRBV7-2, the J gene TRBJ1-5; 8 bases agree with TRBD1. Looked up from germline, CDR1 is SGHTA and CDR2 is FQGNSA. J lost 7 bases, V lost 2 bases, and 10 bases had no gene match. CDR3 length: 16 amino acids. The DNA of the CDR3 is TGTGCCAGCAGCTTAAGAGGATACAGGGGGGAGCAGCCCCAGCATTTT. This encodes CASSLRGYRGEQPQHF.

This clonotype was observed at least ten times. The V gene is TRBV28, the J gene TRBJ2-7, with 11 bases identical to TRBD2. V dropped 6 bases and J dropped 4; count of bases not matched to a gene: 2. Looked up from germline, CDR1 is MDHEN and CDR2 is SYDVKM. The CDR3 has 13 amino acids. The DNA of the CDR3 is TGTGCCAGCAGGACTAGCGGGGCGTACGAGCAGTACTTC. Residues: CASRTSGAYEQYF.